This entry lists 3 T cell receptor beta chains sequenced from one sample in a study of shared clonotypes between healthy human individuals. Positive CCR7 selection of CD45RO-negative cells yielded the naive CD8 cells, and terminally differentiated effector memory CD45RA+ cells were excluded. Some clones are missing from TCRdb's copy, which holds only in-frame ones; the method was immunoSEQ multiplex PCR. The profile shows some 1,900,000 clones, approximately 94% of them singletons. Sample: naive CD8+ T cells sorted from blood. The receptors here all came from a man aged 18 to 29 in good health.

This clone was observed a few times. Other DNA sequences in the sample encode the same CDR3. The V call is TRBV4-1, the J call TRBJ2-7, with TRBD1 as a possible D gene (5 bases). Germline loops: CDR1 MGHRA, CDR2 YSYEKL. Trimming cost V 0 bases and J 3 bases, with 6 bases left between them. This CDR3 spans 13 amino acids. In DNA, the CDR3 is TGCGCCAGCAGCCAAGATCAGGGCTACGAGCAGTACTTC. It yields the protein CASSQDQGYEQYF.

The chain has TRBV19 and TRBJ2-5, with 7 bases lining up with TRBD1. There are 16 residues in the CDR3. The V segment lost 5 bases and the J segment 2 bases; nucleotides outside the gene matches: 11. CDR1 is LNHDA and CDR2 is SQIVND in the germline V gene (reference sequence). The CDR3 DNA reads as TGTGCCAGTAGTTACTTCACCGGGACAGCTCAAGAGACCCAGTACTTC. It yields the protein CASSYFTGTAQETQYF.

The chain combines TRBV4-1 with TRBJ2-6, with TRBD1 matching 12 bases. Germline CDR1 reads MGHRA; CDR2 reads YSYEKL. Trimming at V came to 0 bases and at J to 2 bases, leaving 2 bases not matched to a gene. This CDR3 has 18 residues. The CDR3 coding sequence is TGCGCCAGCAGCCAAGACGGGACAGGGGGCGCTGGGGCCAACGTCCTGACTTTC. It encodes CASSQDGTGGAGANVLTF.